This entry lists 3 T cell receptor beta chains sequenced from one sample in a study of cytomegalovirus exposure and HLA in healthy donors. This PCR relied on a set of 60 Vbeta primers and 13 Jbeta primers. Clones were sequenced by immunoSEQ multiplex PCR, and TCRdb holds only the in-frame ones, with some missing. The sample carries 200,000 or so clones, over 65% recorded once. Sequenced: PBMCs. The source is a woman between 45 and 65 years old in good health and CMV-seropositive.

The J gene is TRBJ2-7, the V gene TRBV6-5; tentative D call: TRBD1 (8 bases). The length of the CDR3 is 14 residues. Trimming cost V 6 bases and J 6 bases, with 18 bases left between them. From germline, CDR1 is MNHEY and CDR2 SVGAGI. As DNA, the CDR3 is TGTGCCAGCAGGCGGACAGGGCGGGGGTCCGAGCAGTACTTC. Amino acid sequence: CASRRTGRGSEQYF.

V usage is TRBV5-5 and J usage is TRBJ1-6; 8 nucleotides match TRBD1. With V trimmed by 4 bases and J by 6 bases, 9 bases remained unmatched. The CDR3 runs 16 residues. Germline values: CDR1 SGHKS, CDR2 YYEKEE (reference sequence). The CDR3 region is CASSPRTGQGNSPLHF. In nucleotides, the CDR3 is TGTGCCAGCAGCCCCCGGACAGGGCAAGGTAATTCACCCCTCCACTTT.

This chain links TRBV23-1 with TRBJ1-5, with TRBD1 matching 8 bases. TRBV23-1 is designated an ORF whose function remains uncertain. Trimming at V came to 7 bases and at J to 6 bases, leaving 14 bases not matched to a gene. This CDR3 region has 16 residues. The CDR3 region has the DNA TGCGCCAGCAACGACCGACAGGGGAATTTAGTTCAGCCCCAGCATTTT. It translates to CASNDRQGNLVQPQHF.